This TCR beta chain was observed in a study of CD8 T cells in ankylosing spondylitis. TCRdb passed the 5' RACE reads through MiXCR, listing each CDR3 protein once. In the table there are some 92,000 distinct CDR3 sequences, approximately 30% of which are singletons. CDR3 size: 13 residues. Trimming removed 4 bases at V and 1 base at J, with 8 bases between. Germline-derived CDR1 and CDR2 are SGHRS and YFSETQ. The clonotype originates from a male donor with ankylosing spondylitis or in good health (not recorded which). Sequencing was done on a sample of blood, either unsorted or a sorted T cell fraction (not recorded which). The chain employs TRBV5-1 and TRBJ1-1, with D unclear. As DNA, the CDR3 is TGCGCCAGCAGCACTACAGCGAACACTGAAGCTTTCTTT. Protein sequence: CASSTTANTEAFF.